This TCR beta chain came from a study of T cell responses to AZD1222 COVID-19 vaccine. Pooling covered second doses at about 4 or about 12 weeks. Sequenced by immunoSEQ multiplex PCR; TCRdb stores in-frame clones only, minus some. The profile shows around 130,000 clones, 80% to 90% of them singletons. This clone was found once. The germline gives CDR1 SGHKS, CDR2 YYEKEE (reference sequence). With V trimmed by 0 bases and J by 12 bases, 9 bases remained unmatched. The CDR3 loop spans 15 amino acids. Sequencing used peripheral blood, obtained 28 days after the second AZD1222 dose. The receptor was isolated from an adult who received the AZD1222 COVID-19 vaccine. The chain carries TRBV5-5 and TRBJ1-1, with 12 bases that match TRBD1. The CDR3 coding sequence is TGTGCCAGCAGCTTGGCCCCCGGGACAGGGGGCGAAACTTTCTTT. Its protein is CASSLAPGTGGETFF.